This record looks at one T cell receptor (beta chain) sequence and its context. Profiling relied on immunoSEQ multiplex PCR, and the TCRdb table lists in-frame clones only, not all of them. The sample yields around 100,000 clones, 80% to 90% seen once. The record originates from a study of blood T cell repertoires in COVID-19. About the study: Sources were T cells, B-cell-depleted T cells, or PBMCs; the material itself was cDNA or gDNA.

V was clipped by 9 bases and J by 4 bases; unmatched bases: 11. The CDR3 runs to 15 residues. CDR1 and CDR2 (germline): SNHLY, FYNNEI. Sequenced sample: peripheral blood. The chain carries TRBV2 and TRBJ1-4; 7 nucleotides align to TRBD1. The clonotype originates from an elderly man with acute or convalescent COVID-19. CDR3 DNA sequence: TGTGCCAGTAGAGCATTGGGACAGCTTAATGAAAAACTGTTTTTT. Protein: CASRALGQLNEKLFF.